This TCR beta chain was identified during a study of blood T cell repertoires in COVID-19. Data came from immunoSEQ multiplex PCR; TCRdb stores just in-frame clones and leaves some out. The table has about 180,000 clones, around 80% seen once; the top ten hold approximately 14%. CDR3 length: 14 residues. Trimming left V 6 bases short and J 0 bases short, with 8 bases between. Germline loops: CDR1 SGHDN, CDR2 FVKESK. This rearrangement joins TRBV14 to TRBJ2-2; D might be TRBD1 (5 bases). The source is a man aged 60 to 69 who had been exposed to COVID-19. The sample comprised PBMCs or T cells enriched from blood (not recorded which). The CDR3 reads CASRRQPNTGELFF. DNA for the CDR3: TGTGCCAGCAGGCGACAGCCGAACACCGGGGAGCTGTTTTTT.